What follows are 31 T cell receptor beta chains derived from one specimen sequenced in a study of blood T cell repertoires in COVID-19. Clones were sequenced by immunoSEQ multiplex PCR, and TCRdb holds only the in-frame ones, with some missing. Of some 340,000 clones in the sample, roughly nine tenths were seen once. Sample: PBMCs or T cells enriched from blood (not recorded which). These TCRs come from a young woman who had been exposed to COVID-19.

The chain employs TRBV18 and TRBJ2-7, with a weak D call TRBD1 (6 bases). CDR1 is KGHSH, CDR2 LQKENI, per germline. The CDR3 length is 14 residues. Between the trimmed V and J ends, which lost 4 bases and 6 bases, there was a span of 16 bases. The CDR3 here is CASSLQQGDVEQYF. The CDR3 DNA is TGTGCCAGCTCACTTCAACAGGGAGATGTCGAGCAGTACTTC.

This CDR3 is CASSVRVSYEQYF. The CDR3 nucleotides read TGTGCCAGCAGCGTCCGGGTCAGCTACGAGCAGTACTTC. J is TRBJ2-7 and V is TRBV11-2; D not resolved. This CDR3 has 13 amino acids. The germline V gene has CDR1 SGHAT and CDR2 FQNNGV. V lost 5 bases and J lost 3, with 11 bases in between. Complete variable domain (other parts from reference TRBV11-2 and TRBJ2-7): EAGVAQSPRYKIIEKRQSVAFWCNPISGHATLYWYQQILGQGPKLLIQFQNNGVVDDSQLPKDRFSAERLKGVDSTLKIQPAKLEDSAVYLCASSVRVSYEQYFGPGTRLTVT.

The CDR3 here is CASSSDRAEGSPLHF. The CDR3 DNA is TGCGCCAGCAGCTCAGACAGAGCCGAAGGTTCACCCCTCCACTTT. The rearrangement uses TRBV5-1 and TRBJ1-6, with D possibly being TRBD1 (5 bases). The CDR3 has 15 amino acids. Germline CDR1 reads SGHRS; CDR2 reads YFSETQ. V gave up 3 bases and J gave up 9 bases, with 16 bases separating them.

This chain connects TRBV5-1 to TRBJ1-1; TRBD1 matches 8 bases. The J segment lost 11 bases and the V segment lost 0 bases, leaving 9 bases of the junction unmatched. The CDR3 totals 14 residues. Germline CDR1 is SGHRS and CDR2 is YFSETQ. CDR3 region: CASSLGETGERAFF. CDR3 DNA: TGCGCCAGCAGCTTGGGAGAGACAGGGGAACGGGCTTTCTTT.

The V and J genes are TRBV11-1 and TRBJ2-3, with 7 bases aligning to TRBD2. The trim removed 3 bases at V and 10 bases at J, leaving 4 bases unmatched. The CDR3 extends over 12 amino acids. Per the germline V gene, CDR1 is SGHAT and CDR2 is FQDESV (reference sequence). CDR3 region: CASSFLGGAQYF. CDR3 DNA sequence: TGTGCCAGCAGCTTCCTGGGGGGGGCGCAGTATTTT.

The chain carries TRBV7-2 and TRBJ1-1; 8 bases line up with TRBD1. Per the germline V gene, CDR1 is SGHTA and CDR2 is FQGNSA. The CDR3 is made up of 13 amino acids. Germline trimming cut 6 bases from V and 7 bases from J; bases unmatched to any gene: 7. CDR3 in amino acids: CASSFRGPYEAFF. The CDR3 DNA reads TGTGCCAGCAGTTTCAGGGGGCCCTATGAAGCTTTCTTT.

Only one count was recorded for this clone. The CDR3 sequence: CSVDTGFMETQYF. The CDR3 DNA follows: TGCAGCGTAGACACAGGGTTTATGGAGACCCAGTACTTC. The chain carries TRBV29-1 and TRBJ2-5, with D possibly TRBD1 on 6 matching bases. Looked up from germline, CDR1 is SQVTM and CDR2 is ANQGSEA. V was cut by 6 bases and J by 5 bases, with 16 bases left in between. The CDR3 extends over 13 amino acids.

CDR3 in amino acids: CASSPTGSQAETQYF. CDR3 DNA: TGTGCCAGCTCACCAACAGGGTCGCAGGCGGAGACCCAGTACTTC. The chain uses TRBV18 and TRBJ2-5, with D tentatively TRBD1 (6 bases). This CDR3 has 15 residues. Per germline, CDR1 KGHSH and CDR2 LQKENI. Trimming took 2 bases from V and 5 from J, leaving 15 bases between them.

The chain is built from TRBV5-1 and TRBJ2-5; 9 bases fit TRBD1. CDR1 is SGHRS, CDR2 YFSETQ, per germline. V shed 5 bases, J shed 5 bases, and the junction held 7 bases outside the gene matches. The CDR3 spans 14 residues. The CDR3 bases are TGCGCCAGCAGGGCCACAGGGGGCGGGGAGACCCAGTACTTC. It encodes CASRATGGGETQYF.

This CDR3 reads CASRNRLGGEETQYF. DNA of the CDR3: TGTGCCAGCAGGAATCGACTAGGAGGCGAAGAGACCCAGTACTTC. The chain couples TRBV6-5 to TRBJ2-5; perhaps TRBD2 as D (6 bases). The V and J ends lost 6 bases and 3 bases respectively, with 17 bases between them. The CDR3 is made up of 15 amino acids. Germline-derived CDR1 and CDR2 are MNHEY and SVGAGI.

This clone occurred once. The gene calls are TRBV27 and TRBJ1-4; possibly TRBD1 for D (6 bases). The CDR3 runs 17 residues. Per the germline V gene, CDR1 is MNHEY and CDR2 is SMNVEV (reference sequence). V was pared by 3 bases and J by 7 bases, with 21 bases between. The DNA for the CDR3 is TGTGCCAGCAGTTTCCTCACCCCCGTGGGGGCGGGTGAAAAACTGTTTTTT. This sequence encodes CASSFLTPVGAGEKLFF. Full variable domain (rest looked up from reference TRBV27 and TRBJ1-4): EAQVTQNPRYLITVTGKKLTVTCSQNMNHEYMSWYRQDPGLGLRQIYYSMNVEVTDKGDVPEGYKVSRKEKRNFPLILESPSPNQTSLYFCASSFLTPVGAGEKLFFGSGTQLSVL.

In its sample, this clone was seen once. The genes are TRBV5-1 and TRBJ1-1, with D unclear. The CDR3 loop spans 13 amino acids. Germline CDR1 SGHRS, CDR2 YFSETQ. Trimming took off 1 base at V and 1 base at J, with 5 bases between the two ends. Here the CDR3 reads CASSLNRNTEAFF. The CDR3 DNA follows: TGCGCCAGCAGCTTGAACAGGAACACTGAAGCTTTCTTT.

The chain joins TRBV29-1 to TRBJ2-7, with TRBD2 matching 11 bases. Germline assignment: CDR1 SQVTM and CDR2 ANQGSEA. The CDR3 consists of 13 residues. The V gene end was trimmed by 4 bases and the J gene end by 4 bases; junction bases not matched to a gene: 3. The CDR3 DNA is TGCAGCGTTGTTACTAGCGGGGGTTACGAGCAGTACTTC. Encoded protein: CSVVTSGGYEQYF.

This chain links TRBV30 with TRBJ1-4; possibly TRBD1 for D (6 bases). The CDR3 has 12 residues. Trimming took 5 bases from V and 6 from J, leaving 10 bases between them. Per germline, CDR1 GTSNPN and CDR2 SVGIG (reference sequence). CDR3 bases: TGTGCCTGGGGGCAGGGGTATGAAAAACTGTTTTTT. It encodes CAWGQGYEKLFF.

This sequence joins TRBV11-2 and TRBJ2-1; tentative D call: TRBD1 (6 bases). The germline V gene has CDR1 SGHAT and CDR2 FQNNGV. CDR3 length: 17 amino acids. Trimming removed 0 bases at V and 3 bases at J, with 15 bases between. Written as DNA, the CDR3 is TGTGCCAGCAGCTTAGAGCCCCCTGGACAGATCTACAATGAGCAGTTCTTC. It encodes CASSLEPPGQIYNEQFF.

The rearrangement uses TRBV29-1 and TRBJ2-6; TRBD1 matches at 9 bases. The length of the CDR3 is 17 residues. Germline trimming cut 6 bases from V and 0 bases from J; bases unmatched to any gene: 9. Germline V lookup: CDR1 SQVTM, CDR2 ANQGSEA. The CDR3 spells CSVGQGSINSGANVLTF. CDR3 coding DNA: TGCAGCGTCGGACAGGGGTCAATCAACTCTGGGGCCAACGTCCTGACTTTC.

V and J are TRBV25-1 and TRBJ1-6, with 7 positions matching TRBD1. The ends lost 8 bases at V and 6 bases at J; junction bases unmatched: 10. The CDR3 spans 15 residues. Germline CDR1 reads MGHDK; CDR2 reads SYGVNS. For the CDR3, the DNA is TGTGCCAGCTCAGATCCGCAGGGGGTTAATTCACCCCTCCACTTT. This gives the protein CASSDPQGVNSPLHF. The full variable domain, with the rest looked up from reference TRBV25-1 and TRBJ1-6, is EADIYQTPRYLVIGTGKKITLECSQTMGHDKMYWYQQDPGMELHLIHYSYGVNSTEKGDLSSESTVSRIRTEHFPLTLESARPSHTSQYLCASSDPQGVNSPLHFGNGTRLTVT.

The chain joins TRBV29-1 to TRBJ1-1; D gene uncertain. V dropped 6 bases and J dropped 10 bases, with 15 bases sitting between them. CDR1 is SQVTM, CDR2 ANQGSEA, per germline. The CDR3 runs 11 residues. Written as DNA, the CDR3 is TGCAGCGTCCTCCGGGGAAGAGGAGCTTTCTTT. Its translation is CSVLRGRGAFF.

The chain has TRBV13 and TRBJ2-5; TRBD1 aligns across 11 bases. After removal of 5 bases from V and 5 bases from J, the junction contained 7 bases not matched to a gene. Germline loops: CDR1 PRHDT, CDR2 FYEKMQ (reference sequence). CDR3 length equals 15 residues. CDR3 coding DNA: TGTGCCAGCAGCGCCCGGACAGGGGGCGTGGAGACCCAGTACTTC. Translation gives CASSARTGGVETQYF.

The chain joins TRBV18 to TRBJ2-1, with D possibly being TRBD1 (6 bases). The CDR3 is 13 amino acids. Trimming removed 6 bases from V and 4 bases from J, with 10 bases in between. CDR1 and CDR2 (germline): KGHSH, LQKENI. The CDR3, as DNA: TGTGCCAGCTCCCTGACAGGATACAATGAGCAGTTCTTC. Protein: CASSLTGYNEQFF.

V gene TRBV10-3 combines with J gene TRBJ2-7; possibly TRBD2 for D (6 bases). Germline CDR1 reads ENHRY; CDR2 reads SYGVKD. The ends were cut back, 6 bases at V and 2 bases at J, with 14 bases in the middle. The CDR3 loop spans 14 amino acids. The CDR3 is CAIRPGLSTYEQYF. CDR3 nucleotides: TGTGCCATCAGGCCGGGACTCTCTACCTACGAGCAGTACTTC.

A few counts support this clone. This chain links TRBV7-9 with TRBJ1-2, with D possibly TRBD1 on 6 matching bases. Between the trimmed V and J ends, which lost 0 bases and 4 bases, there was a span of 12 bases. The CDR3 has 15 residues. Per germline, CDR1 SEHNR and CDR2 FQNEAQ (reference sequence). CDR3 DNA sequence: TGTGCCAGCAGCTTAGCTGGGGGGGCTGGCTATGGCTACACCTTC. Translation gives CASSLAGGAGYGYTF.

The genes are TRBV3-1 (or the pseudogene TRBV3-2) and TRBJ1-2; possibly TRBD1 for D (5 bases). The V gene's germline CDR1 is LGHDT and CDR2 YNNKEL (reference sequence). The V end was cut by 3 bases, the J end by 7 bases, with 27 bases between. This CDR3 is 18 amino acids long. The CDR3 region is CASSHSLELLQEGFGYTF. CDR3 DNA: TGTGCCAGCAGCCACTCCCTTGAACTTTTACAGGAGGGGTTTGGCTACACCTTC.

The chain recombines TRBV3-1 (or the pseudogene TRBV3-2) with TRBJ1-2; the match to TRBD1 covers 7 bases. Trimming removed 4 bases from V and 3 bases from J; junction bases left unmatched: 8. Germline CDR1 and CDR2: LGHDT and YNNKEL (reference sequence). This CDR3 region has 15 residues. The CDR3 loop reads CASSPPTGPYYGYTF. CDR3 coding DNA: TGTGCCAGCAGCCCCCCGACAGGGCCTTACTATGGCTACACCTTC.

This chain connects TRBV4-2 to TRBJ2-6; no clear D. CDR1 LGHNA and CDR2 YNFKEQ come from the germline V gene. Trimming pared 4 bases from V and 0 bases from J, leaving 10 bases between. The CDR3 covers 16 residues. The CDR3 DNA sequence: TGTGCCAGCAGCCCGTACACAAACTCTGGGGCCAACGTCCTGACTTTC. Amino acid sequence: CASSPYTNSGANVLTF.

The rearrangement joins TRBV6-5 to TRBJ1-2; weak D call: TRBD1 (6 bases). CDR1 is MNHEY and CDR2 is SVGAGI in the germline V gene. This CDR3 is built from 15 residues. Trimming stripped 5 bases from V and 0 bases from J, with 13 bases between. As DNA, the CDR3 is TGTGCCAGCAGTCCCGGACAGATTCCTAACTATGGCTACACCTTC. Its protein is CASSPGQIPNYGYTF.

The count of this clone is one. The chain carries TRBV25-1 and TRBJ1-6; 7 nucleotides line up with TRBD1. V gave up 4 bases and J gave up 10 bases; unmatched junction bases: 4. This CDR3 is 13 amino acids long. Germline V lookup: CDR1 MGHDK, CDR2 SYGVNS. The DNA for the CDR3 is TGTGCCAGCAGTGGACAGGGCAGATCACCCCTCCACTTT. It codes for CASSGQGRSPLHF.

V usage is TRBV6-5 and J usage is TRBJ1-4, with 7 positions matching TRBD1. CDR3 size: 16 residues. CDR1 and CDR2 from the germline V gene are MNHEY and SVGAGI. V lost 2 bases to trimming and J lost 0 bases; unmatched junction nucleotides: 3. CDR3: CASSYQTGATNEKLFF. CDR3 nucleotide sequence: TGTGCCAGCAGTTACCAAACAGGGGCAACTAATGAAAAACTGTTTTTT.

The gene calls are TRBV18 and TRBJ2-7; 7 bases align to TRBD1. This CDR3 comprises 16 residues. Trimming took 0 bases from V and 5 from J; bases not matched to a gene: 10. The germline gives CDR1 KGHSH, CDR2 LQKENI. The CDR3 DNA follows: TGTGCCAGCTCACCACCGGGTCGGAGAGGGGGCGACGAGCAGTACTTC. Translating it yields CASSPPGRRGGDEQYF.

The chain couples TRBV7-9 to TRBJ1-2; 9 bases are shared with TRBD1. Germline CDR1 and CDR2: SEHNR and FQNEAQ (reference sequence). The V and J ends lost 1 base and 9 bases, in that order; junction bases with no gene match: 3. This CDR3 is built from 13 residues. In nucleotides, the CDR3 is TGTGCCAGCAGCTTAGGGGGACAGGGAAGCTACACCTTC. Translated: CASSLGGQGSYTF.

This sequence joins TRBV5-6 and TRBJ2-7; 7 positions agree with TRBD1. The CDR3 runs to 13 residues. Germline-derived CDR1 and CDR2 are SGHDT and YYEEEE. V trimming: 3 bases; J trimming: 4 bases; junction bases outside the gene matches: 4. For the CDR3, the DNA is TGTGCCAGCAGCTGGACAGGAGTTTACGAGCAGTACTTC. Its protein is CASSWTGVYEQYF.